The clone carrying this T cell receptor beta chain has just a few counts. The antigen remains unidentified. A mixed TRB-A/B primer pool amplified rearranged TRB by multiplex touch-down PCR. TCRdb redid the calling of the multiplex PCR reads with MiXCR, one entry per CDR3 protein. The sample holds roughly 10,000 distinct CDR3 sequences, roughly a quarter seen once. Peripheral blood genomic DNA, not sorted cells or RNA, was the template. This specimen comes from a study of T cell repertoires in aging, cancer and after chemotherapy. Study-level findings and limits: In cancer patients, declining TCR diversity with age involved lost richness and lost evenness.

The source material was blood. The clonotype comes from a human donor in good health.

The CDR3 here is CASSDRVMSPLHF. CDR3 nucleotides: TGTGCCAGCAGTGACAGGGTCATGTCACCCCTCCACTTT. V usage is TRBV6-4 and J usage is TRBJ1-6; D not resolved. CDR1 and CDR2 from the germline V gene are MRHNA and SNTAGT. The CDR3 extends over 13 amino acids. Trimming took off 2 bases at V and 10 bases at J, with 9 bases between the two ends.